The entry that follows covers one T cell receptor (beta chain) sequence. Its recognized antigen is unknown. Per-nucleotide qualities are absent, and no much larger clonotype sits a single base away. The data were taken from a study of cytomegalovirus exposure and HLA in healthy donors (dated by TCRdb to 2015 to 2018). At the level of the whole study: An earlier analysis of 550 to 700 of the donors reported 276 Gb of sequence data and 100 million to 130 million unique TCR beta sequences from approximately 180 million T cells. A later genetic analysis took genome-wide SNP genotypes for about 65% of the 666 donors and used that subset as a discovery cohort. Of the 398 genotyped donors, approximately 82% fell in the genetic ancestry cluster associated with self-reported Caucasian donors. The study was designed to test whether signatures of past pathogen exposure could be identified by cataloging public T cell receptors. Class I and class II HLA loci were covered by the typing at four-digit resolution. All discovery cohort repertoires had been generated on a single sequencing platform. An early release covering roughly 600 HLA-typed donors comprised approximately 290 gigabases of sequencing data and tens of millions of unique TCR sequences. An earlier analysis of roughly 580 of the donors used high-throughput TCR beta sequencing to judge whether each TCR beta V gene segment behaved as functional or pseudogenic. Donor age, sex, ethnicity and CMV serostatus were collected together with the repertoire data. Rather than using new phenotypic data, the later analysis identified candidate immune exposures from TCR beta sequences and from how often those sequences occurred across donors. Using immunosequencing, the study profiled T cell repertoires from about 610 subjects and related those repertoires to cytomegalovirus serostatus. To study patterns of TCR occurrence, a later analysis re-analyzed previously published TCR beta repertoires from hundreds of donors and added high-resolution HLA genotyping. Because of strong linkage in the cohort, four to six DR-DQ haplotypes were treated as single units for association and clustering. The study combined high-throughput TCR immunosequencing, statistical association of individual TCRs with disease status, and machine learning to predict cytomegalovirus infection status. Among a few hundred genotyped donors of the cohort, an average of approximately 230,000 unique TCR beta nucleotide sequences were sequenced per donor, 15% to 20% of them non-productive. Typing coverage varied by locus: roughly 620-640 donors for A, B, C, DRB1 and DQB1; some 520 for DQA1; about 590 for DPA1; around 450 for DPB1. Besides the first cohort of 550 to 750 subjects, a separate validation cohort made up of some 110 different subjects was used.

Including cysteine and phenylalanine, the CDR3 has 15 amino acids. This entry keeps only the CDR3 DNA: 45 bases, framed from base 1. V gives up 1 base and J gives up 6 bases, and the segment between their germline ends measures 12 bases. Per the germline V gene (reference sequence), SEHNR is the CDR1 and FQNEAQ is the CDR2. Findings and caveats that apply to the study as a whole: A further reported finding was that TCR beta sequences accurately predicted the HLA-A and HLA-B alleles for most subjects in the first cohort. In a later analysis, several top co-occurrence clusters were reported to appear linked to parvovirus B19, influenza, CMV and Epstein-Barr virus. A later genetic analysis reported fewer N-insertions in productive TCRs among donors in an Asian-associated ancestry cluster than the roughly 700-donor mean. CMV serostatus was the only immune exposure information available for the cohort. In a later analysis, most CMV-associated TCR beta chains were found to appear HLA-restricted, with HLA associations seemingly driven largely by CMV exposure. The presence/absence analyses assumed that sequencing depth was roughly uniform across donors, and that assumption may not be true. At a false discovery rate of 0.05, a later analysis linked about 17,000 TCR beta sequences to specific HLA alleles. Strong co-occurrence of HLA alleles, especially DR and DQ, made assigning TCR associations to individual alleles difficult. In a later analysis, HLA-associated TCR beta chains showed more clonal expansion and lower generation probabilities than non-associated chains that were equally common. Correlated functional status among segregating V segments might reflect linkage disequilibrium, but an unknown experimental factor could not be ruled out. The cohort was sequenced for TCR beta chains only, and without alpha or paired-chain data the features that could be detected were limited. In both the original and validation cohorts, the classifier was reported to diagnose cytomegalovirus status with high specificity and sensitivity. In a later analysis, TCR association rates were found to vary across HLA loci, with the most associated TCRs seen for DRB1 alleles and the fewest for HLA-C alleles. The authors suggested that the approach could potentially be extended to other disease states and immunological phenotypes. In an earlier analysis of some 640 of the donors, most TCR beta V segments were observed in productive rearrangements about 90% or about 30% of the time, broadly matching IMGT annotations. HLA typing was unavailable for some donors at each locus, so association tests used only the typed subset. In vitro tests confirmed that a few of the cytomegalovirus-associated TCR beta chains recognize cytomegalovirus antigens. The sequencing pipeline was judged likely to have produced a cluster of highly shared sequence variants as a technical artifact. The study gave a list of roughly 150 TCR beta chains associated with cytomegalovirus. The earlier analysis of nearly 600 of the donors excluded some 15 rarely observed V segments, including chromosome 9 orphons, because counts were too low. Some IMGT-functional V segments, including TRBV6-2 and TRBV6-3, could not be distinguished by the 87-base-pair reads and were therefore excluded. Most TCR sequences were observed very rarely across donors, whereas some public TCRs were present in many individuals. An association between a missense DCLRE1C variant and V-gene and J-gene trimming of TCR beta chains was found in a later genetic analysis and replicated in an independent cohort.

In total, roughly 710 healthy bone marrow donors made up the cohort. At the time of sampling, all cohort members were nominally healthy, though unrecorded immune exposures were likely present. The donor tested CMV seronegative, placing the donor among the 352 seronegative members of the cohort. Every donor gave a peripheral blood sample, and the peripheral blood mononuclear cells from that sample were used for TCR beta sequencing. Genomic DNA extraction from the blood cell samples was performed with the Qiagen DNeasy Blood Extraction Kit. Receptor amplification or capture employed the immunoSEQ multiplex PCR assay. The multiplex PCR relied on a mix of 60 forward primers for TCR Vbeta segments and 13 reverse primers for TCR Jbeta segments. A multiplex PCR assay on genomic DNA amplified the CDR3 region of rearranged TCR beta genes. On the Illumina HiSeq System, the amplified TCR beta libraries were sequenced as 87-base-pair reads. Turning to the authors' computational methods: Across the 670 or so repertoires, a later analysis counted some 80 million unique TCR beta chains, 9 million to 14 million of which were shared by at least two donors. Raw reads were error-corrected and collapsed into unique sequences by a nearest-neighbor algorithm in which closely related sequences were merged to remove PCR and sequencing errors. To assign V, D and J gene segments, CDR3 sequences were aligned to IMGT reference sequences. For a sequence to be retained, at least a six-nucleotide match to both a V gene segment and a J gene segment was required. Rearrangements were classified as productive when the CDR3 lacked stop codons and remained in frame with V and J, and all other rearrangements were classified as non-productive. CDR3 was defined according to IMGT convention as the region running from the second conserved V-encoded cysteine to the conserved J-encoded phenylalanine. The earlier analysis of roughly 590 of the donors excluded any sequence lacking an unambiguous match to a single V gene segment. In an earlier analysis of almost 600 of the donors, a V segment was called functional when productive rearrangements were above 56.7%, and segregating when the standard deviation between donors exceeded 5%. A statistical classification framework was built for diagnosing cytomegalovirus status from the catalog of TCR beta chain sequences. V and J gene assignment, in a later analysis, came from comparing TCR nucleotide sequences with IMGT/GENE-DB human TR gene sequences. The TCRdist pipeline was used in a later analysis to assign CDR3 sequences and most-parsimonious VDJ recombination scenarios. In a later analysis, each TCR beta chain was defined by its CDR3 amino acid sequence together with its V-gene family, and reads lacking a unique V-gene family were excluded. As a way to deal with suspected cross-contamination and a sequencing artifact, a later analysis dropped more than 500 nucleotide sequences that were highly shared and had low generation probability. For each public chain, a later analysis derived a clonal expansion index from normalized ranks of inferred template counts within each repertoire. Generation probabilities in a later analysis came from a VDJ recombination model fitted to out-of-frame rearrangements, and those results were checked against IGoR. A later analysis scored TCR-TCR, TCR-HLA and TCR-CMV co-occurrence with hypergeometric tests, applying a repertoire-size bias correction to TCR pairs. False discovery rates were estimated in a later analysis by permuting HLA or CMV assignments 20 times. In a later analysis, co-occurring TCRs were grouped using DBSCAN, and TCRdist sequence similarity was added for clustering within HLA-allele-positive subsets. Co-occurrence clustering excluded repertoires with fewer than 30,000 or more than 120,000 public chains, plus five with anomalous nucleotide sharing. The immuneACCESS repertoire file appears here via TCRdb, limited to in-frame rearrangements. These files lack a portion of the clones; in checked studies, under half of the deficit traces to unresolved V genes, and the cause of the others is not known. The V and J calls and clone size are taken from that table; D and trimming were inferred from the DNA. Here the sample has hundreds of thousands of clones; roughly 70% occur a single time. The ten largest clones take up approximately 2.3% of the sample.

The chain links TRBV7-9 with TRBJ1-4, with the D gene not confidently named. The source is a female donor in good health and CMV-seronegative. Specimen: PBMCs. The nucleotide sequence reads TGTGCCAGCAGCTTAGGGGGAGAGGGAGATGAAAAACTGTTTTTT. This translates into CASSLGGEGDEKLFF.